A single T cell receptor (beta chain) is shown here with its context. What it binds is unknown. The CDR3 totals 16 residues. Germline CDR1 reads MNHEY; CDR2 reads SVGAGI. Trimming stripped 2 bases from V and 4 bases from J, with 16 bases between. These data originate in a study of PD-1 blockade in classical Hodgkin lymphoma. On the study more broadly: Patients had nivolumab dosed at 3 mg/kg, delivered intravenously every 2 weeks.

Study observations and caveats: Diversity in CD4+ TCRs, unlike that measured in CD8+ TCRs, had risen significantly by C4D1. There remain no defined causes for the repertoire differences, which possibly reflect disease activity or prior therapy.

Using immunoSEQ multiplex PCR, the repertoire was profiled, and TCRdb retains in-frame clones only, with some absent. Counted here are just under 100,000 clones, 65% to 85% occurring once; the ten biggest clones make up over 9%. Every patient experienced relapse after autologous stem cell transplantation, and brentuximab vedotin exposure varied. This clonotype was obtained from a human donor with classical Hodgkin lymphoma. The V and J genes are TRBV6-5 and TRBJ2-3; tentatively, D is TRBD1 or TRBD2 (5 bases each). Sequences were derived from peripheral blood mononuclear cells (PBMCs), sampled at baseline. In DNA form, the CDR3 reads TGTGCCAGCAGTTACATAAGGGGAGCAGGGTCAGATACGCAGTATTTT. Translating gives CASSYIRGAGSDTQYF.